This T cell receptor beta chain was observed in a study of T-cell reconstitution after alpha-beta-depleted transplantation in children. Germline V gene lookup returns CDR1 GTSNPN and CDR2 SVGIG (reference sequence). The V gene lost 4 bases and the J gene lost 4 bases, with 8 bases spanning the gap. The length of the CDR3 is 11 residues. This clonotype was recorded a few times. The antigen remains unidentified. The study's findings and limits: T-cell counts and diversity at one year post-transplant came mainly from newly produced T cells.

This sample's TCRbeta library carried unique molecular identifier barcodes. TCRdb reanalysed the PCR reads using MiXCR and keeps one entry per CDR3 protein. The sample has around 370,000 distinct CDR3 sequences, 15% to 20% seen once; the top ten hold around 43%. This receptor was identified in a male patient aged 2 to 9 who had a stem cell transplant for acute lymphoblastic leukemia, so the T cells may come from the graft donor. V is TRBV30 and J is TRBJ2-7, with D perhaps assigned TRBD1 or TRBD2 (5 bases each). The material sequenced was PBMCs, mostly from graft donor cells, taken 360 days after TCRalphabeta/CD19-depleted stem cell transplant. CDR3: CAWKWGYEQYF. The CDR3 region has the DNA TGTGCCTGGAAGTGGGGGTACGAGCAGTACTTC. Supplemented by reference TRBV30 and TRBJ2-7, the full variable domain reads SQTIHQWPATLVQPVGSPLSLECTVEGTSNPNLYWYRQAAGRGLQLLFYSVGIGQISSEVPQNLSASRPQDRQFILSSKKLLLSDSGFYLCAWKWGYEQYFGPGTRLTVT.